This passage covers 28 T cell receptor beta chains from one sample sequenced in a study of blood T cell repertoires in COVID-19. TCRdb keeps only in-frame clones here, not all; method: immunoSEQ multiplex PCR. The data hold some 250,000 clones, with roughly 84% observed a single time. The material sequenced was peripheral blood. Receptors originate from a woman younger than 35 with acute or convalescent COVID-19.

CDR3 bases: TGTGCCAGCAGCTTAGTCCGACAGGTCCTCCCCGGGGTCGAGCAGTACTTC. Protein product: CASSLVRQVLPGVEQYF. This chain uses TRBV7-2 with TRBJ2-7; a weak D match, TRBD1 (6 bases). V shed 1 base and J shed 6 bases, with 22 bases lying between them. Germline V gene data show CDR1 as SGHTA and CDR2 as FQGNSA. This CDR3 comprises 17 residues.

CDR3 region: CASSSGEETQYF. The DNA for the CDR3 is TGTGCCAGCAGTTCAGGGGAAGAGACCCAGTACTTC. The chain has TRBV6-6 and TRBJ2-5; D may be TRBD1 (6 bases). CDR3 length: 12 amino acids. The V end lost 4 bases, the J end lost 3 bases, and 6 bases lay between the germline ends. The V gene's germline CDR1 is MNHNY and CDR2 SVGAGI (reference sequence).

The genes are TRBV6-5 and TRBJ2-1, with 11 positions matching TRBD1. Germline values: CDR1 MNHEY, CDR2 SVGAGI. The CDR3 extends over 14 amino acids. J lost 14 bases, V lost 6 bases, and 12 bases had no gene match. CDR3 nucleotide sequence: TGTGCCAGCAGCGCCGGGACAGGGGGGTTTAGGAAGTTCTTC. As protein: CASSAGTGGFRKFF.

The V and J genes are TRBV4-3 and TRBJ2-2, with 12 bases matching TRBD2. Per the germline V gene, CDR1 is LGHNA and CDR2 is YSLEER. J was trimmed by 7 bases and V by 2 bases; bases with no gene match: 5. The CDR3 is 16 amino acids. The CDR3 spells CASSQPLAGGHGELFF. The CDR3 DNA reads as TGCGCCAGCAGCCAACCCCTAGCGGGAGGGCACGGGGAGCTGTTTTTT.

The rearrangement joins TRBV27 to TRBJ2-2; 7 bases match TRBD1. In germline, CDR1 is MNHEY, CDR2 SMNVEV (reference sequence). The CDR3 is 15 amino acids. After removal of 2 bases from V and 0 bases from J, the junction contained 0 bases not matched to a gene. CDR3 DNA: TGTGCCAGCAGTTTACAGGGGGCGAACACCGGGGAGCTGTTTTTT. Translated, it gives CASSLQGANTGELFF.

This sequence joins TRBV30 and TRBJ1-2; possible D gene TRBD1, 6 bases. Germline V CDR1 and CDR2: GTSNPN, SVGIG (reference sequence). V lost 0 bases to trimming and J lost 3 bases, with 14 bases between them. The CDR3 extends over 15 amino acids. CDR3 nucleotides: TGTGCCTGGAGTGTATTCGGACAGTGGTACTATGGCTACACCTTC. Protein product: CAWSVFGQWYYGYTF. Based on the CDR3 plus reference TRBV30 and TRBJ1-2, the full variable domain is SQTIHQWPATLVQPVGSPLSLECTVEGTSNPNLYWYRQAAGRGLQLLFYSVGIGQISSEVPQNLSASRPQDRQFILSSKKLLLSDSGFYLCAWSVFGQWYYGYTFGSGTRLTVV.

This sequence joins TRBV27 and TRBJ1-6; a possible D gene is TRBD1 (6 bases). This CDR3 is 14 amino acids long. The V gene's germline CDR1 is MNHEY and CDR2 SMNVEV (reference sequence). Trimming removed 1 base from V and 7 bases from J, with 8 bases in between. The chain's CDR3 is CASSLYRDNSPLHF. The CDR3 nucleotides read TGTGCCAGCAGTTTATACAGGGACAATTCACCCCTCCACTTT.

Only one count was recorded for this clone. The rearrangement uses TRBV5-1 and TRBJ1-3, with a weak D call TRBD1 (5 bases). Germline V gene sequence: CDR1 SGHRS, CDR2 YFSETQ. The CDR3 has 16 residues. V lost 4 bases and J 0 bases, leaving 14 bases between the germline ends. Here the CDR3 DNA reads TGCGCCAGCAGCCCCTCCAGGGATAGCTCTGGAAACACCATATATTTT. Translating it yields CASSPSRDSSGNTIYF.

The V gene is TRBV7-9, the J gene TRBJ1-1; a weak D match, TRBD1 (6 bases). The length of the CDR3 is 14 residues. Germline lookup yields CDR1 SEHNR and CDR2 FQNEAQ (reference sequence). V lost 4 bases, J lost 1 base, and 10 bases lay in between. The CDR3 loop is CASSSRTENTEAFF. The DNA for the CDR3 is TGTGCCAGCAGCTCCCGGACAGAGAACACTGAAGCTTTCTTT.

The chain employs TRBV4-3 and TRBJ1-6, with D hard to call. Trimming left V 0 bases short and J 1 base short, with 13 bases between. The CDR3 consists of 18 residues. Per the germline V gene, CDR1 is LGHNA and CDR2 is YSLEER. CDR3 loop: CASSQEYTGGSYNSPLHF. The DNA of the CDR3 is TGCGCCAGCAGCCAAGAGTATACGGGTGGGTCCTATAATTCACCCCTCCACTTT.

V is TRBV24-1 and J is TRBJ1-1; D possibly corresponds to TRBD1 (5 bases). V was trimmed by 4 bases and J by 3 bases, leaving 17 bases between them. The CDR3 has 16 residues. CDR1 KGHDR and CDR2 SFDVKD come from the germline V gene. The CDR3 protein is CATSEGQVVEDTEAFF. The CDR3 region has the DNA TGTGCCACCAGTGAAGGACAAGTTGTTGAAGACACTGAAGCTTTCTTT.

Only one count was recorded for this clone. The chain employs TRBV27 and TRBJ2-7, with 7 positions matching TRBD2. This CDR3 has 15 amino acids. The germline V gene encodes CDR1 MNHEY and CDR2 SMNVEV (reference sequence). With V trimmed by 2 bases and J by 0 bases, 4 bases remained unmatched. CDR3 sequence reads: CASSLGAGLSYEQYF. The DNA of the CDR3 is TGTGCCAGCAGTTTAGGAGCGGGGCTCTCCTACGAGCAGTACTTC.

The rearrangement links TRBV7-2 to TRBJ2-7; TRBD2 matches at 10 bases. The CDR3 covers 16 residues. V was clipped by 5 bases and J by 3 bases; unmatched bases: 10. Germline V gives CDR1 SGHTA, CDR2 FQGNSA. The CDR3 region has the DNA TGTGCCAGCAGCGGGGGGGGACTAGCGATTTTCTACGAGCAGTACTTC. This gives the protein CASSGGGLAIFYEQYF.

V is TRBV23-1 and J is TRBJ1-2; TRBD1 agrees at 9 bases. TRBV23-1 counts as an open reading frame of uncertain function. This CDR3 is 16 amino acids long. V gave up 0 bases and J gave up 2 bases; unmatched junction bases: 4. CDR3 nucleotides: TGCGCCAGCAGTCAATCTCGGGACAGGGAGAACTATGGCTACACCTTC. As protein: CASSQSRDRENYGYTF.

Here the CDR3 reads CASSRSGGYNGELFF. Here the CDR3 DNA reads TGTGCCAGCAGCCGCTCGGGGGGATATAACGGGGAGCTGTTTTTT. The V and J genes are TRBV6-5 and TRBJ2-2; 7 nucleotides align to TRBD2. Germline trimming cut 6 bases from V and 7 bases from J; bases unmatched to any gene: 11. CDR3 length equals 15 residues. Per the germline V gene, CDR1 is MNHEY and CDR2 is SVGAGI.

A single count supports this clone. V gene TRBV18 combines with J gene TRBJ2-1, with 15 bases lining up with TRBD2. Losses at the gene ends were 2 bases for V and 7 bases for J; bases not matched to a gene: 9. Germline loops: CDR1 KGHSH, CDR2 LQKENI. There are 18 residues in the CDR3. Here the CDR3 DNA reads TGTGCCAGCTCACCAAACGCCTTGGGACTAGCGGGAGGTAATGAGCAGTTCTTC. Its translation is CASSPNALGLAGGNEQFF.

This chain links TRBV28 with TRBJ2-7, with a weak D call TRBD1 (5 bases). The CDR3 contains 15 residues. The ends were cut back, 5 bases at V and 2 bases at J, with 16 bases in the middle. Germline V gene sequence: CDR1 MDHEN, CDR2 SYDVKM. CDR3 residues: CASSLSWTTTYEQYF. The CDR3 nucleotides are TGTGCCAGCAGTCTAAGCTGGACAACAACCTACGAGCAGTACTTC.

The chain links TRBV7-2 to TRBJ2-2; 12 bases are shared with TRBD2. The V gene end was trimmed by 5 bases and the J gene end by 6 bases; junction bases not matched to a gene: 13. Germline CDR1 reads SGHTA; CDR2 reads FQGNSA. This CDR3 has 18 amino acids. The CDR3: CASSLGLAGTPLPGELFF. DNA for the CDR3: TGTGCCAGCAGCCTAGGACTAGCGGGAACTCCCCTCCCCGGGGAGCTGTTTTTT. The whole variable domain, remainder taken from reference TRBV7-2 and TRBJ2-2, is GAGVSQSPSNKVTEKGKDVELRCDPISGHTALYWYRQSLGQGLEFLIYFQGNSAPDKSGLPSDRFSAERTGGSVSTLTIQRTQQEDSAVYLCASSLGLAGTPLPGELFFGEGSRLTVL.

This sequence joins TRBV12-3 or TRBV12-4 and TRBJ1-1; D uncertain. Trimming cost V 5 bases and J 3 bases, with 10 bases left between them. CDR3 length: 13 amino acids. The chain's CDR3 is CASSPQVYTEAFF. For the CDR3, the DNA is TGTGCCAGCAGTCCCCAGGTATACACTGAAGCTTTCTTT.

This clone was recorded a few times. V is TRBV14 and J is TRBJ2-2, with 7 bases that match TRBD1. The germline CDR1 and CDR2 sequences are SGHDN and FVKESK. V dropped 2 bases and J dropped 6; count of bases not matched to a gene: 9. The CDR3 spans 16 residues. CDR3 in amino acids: CASSQWAGGRAGELFF. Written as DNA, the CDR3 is TGTGCCAGCAGCCAATGGGCAGGGGGTAGAGCCGGGGAGCTGTTTTTT.

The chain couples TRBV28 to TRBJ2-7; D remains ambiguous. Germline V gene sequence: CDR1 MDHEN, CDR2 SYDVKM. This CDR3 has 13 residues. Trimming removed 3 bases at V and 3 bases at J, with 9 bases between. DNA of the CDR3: TGTGCCAGCAGTTTGGGCAGAATCTACGAGCAGTACTTC. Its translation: CASSLGRIYEQYF.

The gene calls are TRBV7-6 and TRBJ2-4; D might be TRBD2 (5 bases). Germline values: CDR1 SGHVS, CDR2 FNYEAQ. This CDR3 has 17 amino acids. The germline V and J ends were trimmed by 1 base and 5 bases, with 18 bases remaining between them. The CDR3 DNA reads TGTGCCAGCAGCTTAGGGACTGCGAGGAGTTTGGAAAACATTCAGTACTTC. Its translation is CASSLGTARSLENIQYF. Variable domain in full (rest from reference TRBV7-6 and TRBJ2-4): GAGVSQSPRYKVTKRGQDVALRCDPISGHVSLYWYRQALGQGPEFLTYFNYEAQQDKSGLPNDRFSAERPEGSISTLTIQRTEQRDSAMYRCASSLGTARSLENIQYFGAGTRLSVL.

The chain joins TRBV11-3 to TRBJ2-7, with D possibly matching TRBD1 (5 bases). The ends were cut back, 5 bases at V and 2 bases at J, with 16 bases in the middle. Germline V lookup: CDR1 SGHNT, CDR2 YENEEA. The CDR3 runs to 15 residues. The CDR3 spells CASSPKHAGPYEQYF. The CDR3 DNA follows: TGTGCCAGCAGCCCCAAGCACGCAGGGCCCTACGAGCAGTACTTC.

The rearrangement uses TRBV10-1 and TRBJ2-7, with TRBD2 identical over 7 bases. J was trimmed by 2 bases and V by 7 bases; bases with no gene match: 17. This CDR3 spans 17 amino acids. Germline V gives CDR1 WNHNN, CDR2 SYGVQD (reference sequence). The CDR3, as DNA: TGCGCCAGCACCATCACTAGCGCGCCCATGCCCCCCTACGAGCAGTACTTC. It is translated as CASTITSAPMPPYEQYF.

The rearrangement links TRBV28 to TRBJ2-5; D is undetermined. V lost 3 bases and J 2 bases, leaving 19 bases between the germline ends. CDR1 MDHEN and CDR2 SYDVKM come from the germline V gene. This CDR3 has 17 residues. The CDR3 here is CASSFWLAGQSQETQYF. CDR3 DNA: TGTGCCAGCAGTTTTTGGCTCGCAGGTCAATCTCAAGAGACCCAGTACTTC.

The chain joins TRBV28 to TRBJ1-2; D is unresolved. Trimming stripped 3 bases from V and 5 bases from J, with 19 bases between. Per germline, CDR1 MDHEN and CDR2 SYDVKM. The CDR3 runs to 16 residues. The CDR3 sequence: CASSLIGSGDGYGYTF. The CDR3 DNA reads TGTGCCAGCAGTTTGATCGGTTCGGGAGATGGTTATGGCTACACCTTC.

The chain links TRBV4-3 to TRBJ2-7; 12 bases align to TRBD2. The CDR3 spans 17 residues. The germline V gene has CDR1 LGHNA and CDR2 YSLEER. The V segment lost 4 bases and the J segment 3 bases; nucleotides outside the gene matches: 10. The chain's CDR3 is CASSRIVTSGSGYEQYF. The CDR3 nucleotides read TGCGCCAGCAGCCGGATTGTGACTAGCGGGAGTGGCTACGAGCAGTACTTC.

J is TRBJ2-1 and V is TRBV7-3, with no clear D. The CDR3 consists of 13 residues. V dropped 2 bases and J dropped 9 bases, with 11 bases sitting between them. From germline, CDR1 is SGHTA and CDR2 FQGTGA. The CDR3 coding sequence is TGTGCCAGCAGCTTACAGTCATCGGGTGAGCAGTTCTTC. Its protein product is CASSLQSSGEQFF.